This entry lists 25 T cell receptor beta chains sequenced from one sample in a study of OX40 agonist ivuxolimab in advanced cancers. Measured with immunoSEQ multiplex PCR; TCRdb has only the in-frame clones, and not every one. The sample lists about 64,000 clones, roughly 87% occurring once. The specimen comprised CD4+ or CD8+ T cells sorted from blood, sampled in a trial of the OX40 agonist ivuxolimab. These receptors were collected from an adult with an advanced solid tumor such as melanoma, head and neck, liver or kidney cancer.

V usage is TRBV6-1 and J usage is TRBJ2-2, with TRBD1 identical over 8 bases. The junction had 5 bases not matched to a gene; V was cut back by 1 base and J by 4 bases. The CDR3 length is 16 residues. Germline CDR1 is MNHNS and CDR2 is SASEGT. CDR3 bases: TGTGCCAGCAGTGAAGGGACAGGGAAGGTCACCGGGGAGCTGTTTTTT. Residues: CASSEGTGKVTGELFF.

The CDR3 DNA is TGTGCCAGCAGTTCCACATCCTACGAGCAGTACTTC. It encodes CASSSTSYEQYF. The chain employs TRBV27 and TRBJ2-7; no definite D call. Looked up from germline, CDR1 is MNHEY and CDR2 is SMNVEV (reference sequence). Trimming left V 4 bases short and J 1 base short, with 5 bases between. The CDR3 has 12 amino acids.

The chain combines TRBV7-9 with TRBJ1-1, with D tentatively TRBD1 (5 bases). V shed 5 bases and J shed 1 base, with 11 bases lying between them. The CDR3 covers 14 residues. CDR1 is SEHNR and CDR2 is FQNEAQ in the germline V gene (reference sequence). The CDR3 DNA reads TGTGCCAGCAGCCCTAGACAGAGGAACACTGAAGCTTTCTTT. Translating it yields CASSPRQRNTEAFF.

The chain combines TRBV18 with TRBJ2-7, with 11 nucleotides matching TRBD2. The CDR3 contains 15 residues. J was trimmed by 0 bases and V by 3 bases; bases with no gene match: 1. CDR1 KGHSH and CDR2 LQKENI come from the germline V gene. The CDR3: CASSPTSGVSYEQYF. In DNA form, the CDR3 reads TGTGCCAGCTCACCGACTAGCGGGGTCTCCTACGAGCAGTACTTC.

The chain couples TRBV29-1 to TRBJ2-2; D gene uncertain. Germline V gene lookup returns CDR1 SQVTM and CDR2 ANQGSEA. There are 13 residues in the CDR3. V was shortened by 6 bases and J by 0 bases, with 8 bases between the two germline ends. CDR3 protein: CSVDGSNTGELFF. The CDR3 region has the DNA TGCAGCGTGGACGGCTCGAACACCGGGGAGCTGTTTTTT.

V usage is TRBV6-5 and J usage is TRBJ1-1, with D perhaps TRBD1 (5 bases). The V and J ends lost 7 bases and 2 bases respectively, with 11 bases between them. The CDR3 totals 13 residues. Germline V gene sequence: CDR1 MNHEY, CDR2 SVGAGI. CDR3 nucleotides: TGTGCCAGCAATCGACAGCTTAACACTGAAGCTTTCTTT. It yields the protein CASNRQLNTEAFF.

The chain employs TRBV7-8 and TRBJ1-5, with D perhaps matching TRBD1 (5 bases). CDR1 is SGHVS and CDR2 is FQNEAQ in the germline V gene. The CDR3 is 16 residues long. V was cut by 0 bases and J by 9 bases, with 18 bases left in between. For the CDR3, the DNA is TGTGCCAGCAGCTTAGCGGGACGGGCTACTTTGACGCCCCAGCATTTT. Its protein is CASSLAGRATLTPQHF.

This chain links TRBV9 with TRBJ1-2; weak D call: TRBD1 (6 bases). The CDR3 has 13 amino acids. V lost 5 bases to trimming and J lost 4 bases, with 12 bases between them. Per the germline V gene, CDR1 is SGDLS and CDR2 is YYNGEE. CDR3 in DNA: TGTGCCAGCAGACAGGGCGGAGGCTATGGCTACACCTTC. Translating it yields CASRQGGGYGYTF.

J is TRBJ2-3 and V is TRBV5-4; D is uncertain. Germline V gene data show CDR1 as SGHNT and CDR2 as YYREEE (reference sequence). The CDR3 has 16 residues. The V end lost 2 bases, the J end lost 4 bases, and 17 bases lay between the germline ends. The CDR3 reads CASSFGPLNSPDTQYF. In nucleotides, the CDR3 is TGTGCCAGCAGCTTTGGGCCCCTTAATTCGCCAGATACGCAGTATTTT.

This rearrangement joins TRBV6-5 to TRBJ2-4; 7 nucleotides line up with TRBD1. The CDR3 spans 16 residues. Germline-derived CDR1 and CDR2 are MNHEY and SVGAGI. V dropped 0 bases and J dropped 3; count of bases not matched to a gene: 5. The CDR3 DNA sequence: TGTGCCAGCAGTTACTCTAGGGGGCGCGTCAAAAACATTCAGTACTTC. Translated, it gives CASSYSRGRVKNIQYF.

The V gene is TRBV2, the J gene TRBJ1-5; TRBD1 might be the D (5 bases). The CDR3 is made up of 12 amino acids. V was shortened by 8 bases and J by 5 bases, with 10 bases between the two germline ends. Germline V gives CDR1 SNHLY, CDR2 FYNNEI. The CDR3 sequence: CASGRVDQPQHF. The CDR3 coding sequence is TGTGCCAGCGGCAGGGTTGATCAGCCCCAGCATTTT.

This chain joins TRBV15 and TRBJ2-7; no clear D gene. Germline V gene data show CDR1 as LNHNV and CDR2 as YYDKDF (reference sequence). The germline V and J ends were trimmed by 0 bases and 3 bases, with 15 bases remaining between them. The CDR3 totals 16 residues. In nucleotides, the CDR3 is TGTGCCACCAGCAGAGATCTGTCCAGGCAAATCTACGAGCAGTACTTC. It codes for CATSRDLSRQIYEQYF.

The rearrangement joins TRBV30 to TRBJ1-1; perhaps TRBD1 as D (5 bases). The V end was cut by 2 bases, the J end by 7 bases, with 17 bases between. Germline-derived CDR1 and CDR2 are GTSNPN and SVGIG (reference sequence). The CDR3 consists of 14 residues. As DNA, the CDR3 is TGTGCCTGGAGTACCCAGGGCGCGAGGGGTGAAGCTTTCTTT. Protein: CAWSTQGARGEAFF.

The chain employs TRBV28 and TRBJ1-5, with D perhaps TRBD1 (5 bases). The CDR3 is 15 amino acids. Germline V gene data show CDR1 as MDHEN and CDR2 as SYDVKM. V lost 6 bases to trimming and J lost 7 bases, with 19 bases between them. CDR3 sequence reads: CASSPGAGRQQPQHF. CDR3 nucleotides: TGTGCCAGCAGCCCTGGGGCAGGGAGGCAACAGCCCCAGCATTTT. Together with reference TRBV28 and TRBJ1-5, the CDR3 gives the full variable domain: DVKVTQSSRYLVKRTGEKVFLECVQDMDHENMFWYRQDPGLGLRLIYFSYDVKMKEKGDIPEGYSVSREKKERFSLILESASTNQTSMYLCASSPGAGRQQPQHFGDGTRLSIL.

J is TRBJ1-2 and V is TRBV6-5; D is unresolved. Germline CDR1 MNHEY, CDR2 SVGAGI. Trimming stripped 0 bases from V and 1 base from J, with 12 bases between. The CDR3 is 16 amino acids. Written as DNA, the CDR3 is TGTGCCAGCAGTTACTCTCCACAGCTTTTTAACTATGGCTACACCTTC. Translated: CASSYSPQLFNYGYTF.

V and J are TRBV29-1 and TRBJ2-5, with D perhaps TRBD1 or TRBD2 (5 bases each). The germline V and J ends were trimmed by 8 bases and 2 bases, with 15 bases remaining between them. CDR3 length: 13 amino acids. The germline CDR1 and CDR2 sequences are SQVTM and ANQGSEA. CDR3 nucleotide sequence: TGCAGCTTAGCCGGGACGGGGCAAGAGACCCAGTACTTC. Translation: CSLAGTGQETQYF.

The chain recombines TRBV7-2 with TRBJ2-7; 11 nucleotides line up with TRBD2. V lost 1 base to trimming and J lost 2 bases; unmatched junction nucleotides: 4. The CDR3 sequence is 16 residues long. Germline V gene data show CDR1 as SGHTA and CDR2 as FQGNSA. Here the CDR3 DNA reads TGTGCCAGCAGCTTAGAGTCGACTAGCGGGGCCTACGAGCAGTACTTC. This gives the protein CASSLESTSGAYEQYF.

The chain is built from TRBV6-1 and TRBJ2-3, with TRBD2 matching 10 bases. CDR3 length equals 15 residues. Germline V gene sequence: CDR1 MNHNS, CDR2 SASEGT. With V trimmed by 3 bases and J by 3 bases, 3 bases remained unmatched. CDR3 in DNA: TGTGCCAGCAGTGAGCTAGCGGGAGTTACAGATACGCAGTATTTT. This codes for CASSELAGVTDTQYF.

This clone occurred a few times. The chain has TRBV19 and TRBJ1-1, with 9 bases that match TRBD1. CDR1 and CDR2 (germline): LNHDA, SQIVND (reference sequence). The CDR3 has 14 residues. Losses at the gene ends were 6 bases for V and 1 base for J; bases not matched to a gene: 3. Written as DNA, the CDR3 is TGTGCCAGTAGGCGGGACAGGGCGAACACTGAAGCTTTCTTT. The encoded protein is CASRRDRANTEAFF.

In DNA form, the CDR3 reads TGTGCCAGCAGTGGACTAGCGGGGGGTCACAATGAGCAGTTCTTC. It yields the protein CASSGLAGGHNEQFF. The chain couples TRBV6-1 to TRBJ2-1; 13 bases line up with TRBD2. V shed 4 bases and J 5 bases; nucleotides not matched to a gene: 2. CDR3 length equals 15 residues. Germline V CDR1 and CDR2: MNHNS, SASEGT.

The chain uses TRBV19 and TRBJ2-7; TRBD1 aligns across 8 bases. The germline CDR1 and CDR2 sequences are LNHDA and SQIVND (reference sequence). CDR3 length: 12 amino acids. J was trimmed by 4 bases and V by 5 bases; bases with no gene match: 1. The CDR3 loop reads CASSGQGYEQYF. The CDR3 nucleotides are TGTGCCAGTAGTGGACAGGGATACGAGCAGTACTTC.

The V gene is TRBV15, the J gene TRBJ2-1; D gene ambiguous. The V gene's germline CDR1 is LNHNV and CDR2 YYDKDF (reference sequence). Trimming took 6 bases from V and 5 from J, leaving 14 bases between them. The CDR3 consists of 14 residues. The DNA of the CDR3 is TGTGCCACCAGTCACCCCAGCGTACACAATGAGCAGTTCTTC. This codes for CATSHPSVHNEQFF.

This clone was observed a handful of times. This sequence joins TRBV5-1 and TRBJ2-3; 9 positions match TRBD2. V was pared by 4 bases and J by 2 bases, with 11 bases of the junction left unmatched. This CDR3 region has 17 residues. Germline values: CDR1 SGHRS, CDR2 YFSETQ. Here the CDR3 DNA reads TGCGCCAGCAGCCCTGTGGATAGCGGGAGAGCCACAGATACGCAGTATTTT. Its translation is CASSPVDSGRATDTQYF.

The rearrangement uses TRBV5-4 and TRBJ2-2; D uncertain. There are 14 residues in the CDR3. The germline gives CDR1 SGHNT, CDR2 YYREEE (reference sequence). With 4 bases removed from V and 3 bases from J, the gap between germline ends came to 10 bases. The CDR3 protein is CASSLLSYTGELFF. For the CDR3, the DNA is TGTGCCAGCAGCCTACTTAGTTACACCGGGGAGCTGTTTTTT. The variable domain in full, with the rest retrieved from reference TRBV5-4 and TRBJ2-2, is ETGVTQSPTHLIKTRGQQVTLRCSSQSGHNTVSWYQQALGQGPQFIFQYYREEENGRGNFPPRFSGLQFPNYSSELNVNALELDDSALYLCASSLLSYTGELFFGEGSRLTVL.

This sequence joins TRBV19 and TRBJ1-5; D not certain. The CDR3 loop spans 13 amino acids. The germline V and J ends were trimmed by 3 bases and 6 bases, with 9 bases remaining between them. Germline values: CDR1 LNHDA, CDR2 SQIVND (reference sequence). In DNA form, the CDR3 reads TGTGCCAGTAGTATTGGGAGGGTTCAGCCCCAGCATTTT. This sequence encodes CASSIGRVQPQHF.